These T cell receptor beta chains were read from a single sample in a study of blood T cell repertoires in COVID-19. Produced via immunoSEQ multiplex PCR; TCRdb's table is partial and in-frame only. The table records around 340,000 clones, over 85% of them present only once. The sequenced material came from peripheral blood. Every receptor here comes from a woman aged 60-75 years with COVID-19, enrolled during active disease. Each CDR3 is given with its conserved first and last residue. A D gene is named only where the DNA matches it firmly. Size tells how often a clone was seen (once, few, many) or the class of an expanded clone, and some rows leave it out.

clone size: few; V gene: TRBV5-4; D gene: .; J gene: TRBJ1-2; CDR3 DNA: TGTGCCAGCAGCTCTGCGGGCCAGGGGACGGTTTATGGCTACACCTTC; CDR3 protein: CASSSAGQGTVYGYTF
clone size: once; V gene: TRBV12-3/TRBV12-4; D gene: .; J gene: TRBJ1-2; CDR3 DNA: TGTGCCAGCAGAGGGAGAAAGGATGGCTACACCTTC; CDR3 protein: CASRGRKDGYTF
clone size: .; V gene: TRBV25-1; D gene: .; J gene: TRBJ1-3; CDR3 DNA: TGTGCCAGCAGAGGGCGTCACCAGGGGTTGGACACCATATATTTT; CDR3 protein: CASRGRHQGLDTIYF
clone size: .; V gene: TRBV9; D gene: TRBD1; J gene: TRBJ2-5; CDR3 DNA: TGTGCCAGCAGCGTAGCCGGGGACAGGCAAGAGACCCAGTACTTC; CDR3 protein: CASSVAGDRQETQYF
clone size: .; V gene: TRBV5-1; D gene: TRBD1; J gene: TRBJ1-2; CDR3 DNA: TGCGCCAGCACCCAACAGGGGAGTACTCGTGGCTACACCTTC; CDR3 protein: CASTQQGSTRGYTF
clone size: .; V gene: TRBV2; D gene: TRBD1; J gene: TRBJ1-2; CDR3 DNA: TGTGCCGACAGGGTTCTAAGGAATTATGGCTACACCTTC; CDR3 protein: CADRVLRNYGYTF
clone size: .; V gene: TRBV3-1/TRBV3-2; D gene: TRBD1; J gene: TRBJ1-3; CDR3 DNA: TGTGCCAGCAGCACCCAGGGGGCTGGAAACACCATATATTTT; CDR3 protein: CASSTQGAGNTIYF
clone size: .; V gene: TRBV18; D gene: TRBD1; J gene: TRBJ1-1; CDR3 DNA: TGTGCCAGCTCACCATCGGAGACAGGGAAGACTGAAGCTTTCTTT; CDR3 protein: CASSPSETGKTEAFF
clone size: .; V gene: TRBV18; D gene: TRBD1; J gene: TRBJ1-1; CDR3 DNA: TGTGCCAGCTCACCGCAGCTGGACAGGGGGCAGGGGACTGAAGCTTTCTTT; CDR3 protein: CASSPQLDRGQGTEAFF
clone size: .; V gene: TRBV5-1; D gene: .; J gene: TRBJ1-4; CDR3 DNA: TGCGCCAGCAGCTTGGCAGGGGACGGTGAAAAACTGTTTTTT; CDR3 protein: CASSLAGDGEKLFF
clone size: .; V gene: TRBV7-8; D gene: .; J gene: TRBJ1-4; CDR3 DNA: TGTGCCAGCAGCTATGACAGCCTCGGTGAAAAACTGTTTTTT; CDR3 protein: CASSYDSLGEKLFF
clone size: .; V gene: TRBV6-1; D gene: .; J gene: TRBJ2-3; CDR3 DNA: TGTGCCAGCAGTGAAGCCCCAGGGTCACCCACAGATACGCAGTATTTT; CDR3 protein: CASSEAPGSPTDTQYF
clone size: .; V gene: TRBV6-5; D gene: TRBD1; J gene: TRBJ1-1; CDR3 DNA: TGTGCCAGCAGTTACGGAGGGACAGGGGGTATGACTGAAGCTTTCTTT; CDR3 protein: CASSYGGTGGMTEAFF
clone size: .; V gene: TRBV6-4; D gene: .; J gene: TRBJ1-4; CDR3 DNA: TGTGCCAGCAGTGAGATCCCGACGGGAGATGAAAAACTGTTTTTT; CDR3 protein: CASSEIPTGDEKLFF
clone size: .; V gene: TRBV4-1; D gene: .; J gene: TRBJ1-2; CDR3 DNA: TGCGCCAGCAGCCATAGGCGTTCAGGGGCCGACTATGGCTACACCTTC; CDR3 protein: CASSHRRSGADYGYTF
clone size: .; V gene: TRBV27; D gene: .; J gene: TRBJ1-2; CDR3 DNA: TGTGCCAGCAGTTTAGAGGGGACACACGGCTACACCTTC; CDR3 protein: CASSLEGTHGYTF
clone size: .; V gene: TRBV3-1/TRBV3-2; D gene: .; J gene: TRBJ1-2; CDR3 DNA: TGTGCCAGCAGCCAAGATCGTGGCAGGGTGATTGGCTACACCTTC; CDR3 protein: CASSQDRGRVIGYTF
clone size: .; V gene: TRBV28; D gene: .; J gene: TRBJ2-7; CDR3 DNA: TGTGCCAGCAGTTCCCGGGCCTACGAGCAGTACTTC; CDR3 protein: CASSSRAYEQYF
clone size: .; V gene: TRBV2; D gene: .; J gene: TRBJ1-1; CDR3 DNA: TGTGCCAGCAGTGTCTGGGGGGGCACTGAAGCTTTCTTT; CDR3 protein: CASSVWGGTEAFF
clone size: .; V gene: TRBV5-1; D gene: .; J gene: TRBJ2-1; CDR3 DNA: TGCGCCAGCAGCTTGGGTGGGGCCCCCTACAATGAGCAGTTCTTC; CDR3 protein: CASSLGGAPYNEQFF
clone size: .; V gene: TRBV19; D gene: TRBD1; J gene: TRBJ1-3; CDR3 DNA: TGTGCCAGTAGCCCGTTTCTCGGGACAGGGGCGTTCGGAAACACCATATATTTT; CDR3 protein: CASSPFLGTGAFGNTIYF
clone size: .; V gene: TRBV2; D gene: TRBD1; J gene: TRBJ2-3; CDR3 DNA: TGTGCCAGCAGAGGACAGGGTTTTAGCACAGATACGCAGTATTTT; CDR3 protein: CASRGQGFSTDTQYF
clone size: .; V gene: TRBV11-2; D gene: TRBD1; J gene: TRBJ1-1; CDR3 DNA: TGTGCCAGCAGCTTAGTCCGACAGGGGAGCGCTTTCTTT; CDR3 protein: CASSLVRQGSAFF
clone size: .; V gene: TRBV7-9; D gene: TRBD1; J gene: TRBJ1-4; CDR3 DNA: TGTGCCAGCAGACTCCGGACAGGGTCTAATGAAAAACTGTTTTTT; CDR3 protein: CASRLRTGSNEKLFF
clone size: .; V gene: TRBV5-1; D gene: .; J gene: TRBJ1-6; CDR3 DNA: TGCGCCAGCAGCTTGGTGGGACTATCGAGCTCCTATAATTCACCCCTCCACTTT; CDR3 protein: CASSLVGLSSSYNSPLHF
clone size: .; V gene: TRBV14; D gene: TRBD1; J gene: TRBJ1-3; CDR3 DNA: TGTGCCAGCAGCAAAGGACAGGGGACCGTTTATTTT; CDR3 protein: CASSKGQGTVYF
clone size: .; V gene: TRBV9; D gene: .; J gene: TRBJ1-2; CDR3 DNA: TGTGCCAGCAGCGTAGAGGGGCGAGGTGGCTACACCTTC; CDR3 protein: CASSVEGRGGYTF
clone size: .; V gene: TRBV5-4; D gene: .; J gene: TRBJ2-3; CDR3 DNA: TGTGCCAGCAGCTTGGGACAGGCCACAGATACGCAGTATTTT; CDR3 protein: CASSLGQATDTQYF
clone size: .; V gene: TRBV12-3/TRBV12-4; D gene: .; J gene: TRBJ2-1; CDR3 DNA: TGTGCCAGCAGGTTCCGGGACTACAATGAGCAGTTCTTC; CDR3 protein: CASRFRDYNEQFF
clone size: .; V gene: TRBV7-2; D gene: .; J gene: TRBJ1-5; CDR3 DNA: TGTGCCAGCAGCTTACGACAGAATCAGCCCCAGCATTTT; CDR3 protein: CASSLRQNQPQHF
clone size: .; V gene: TRBV12-3/TRBV12-4; D gene: .; J gene: TRBJ1-1; CDR3 DNA: TGTGCCAGCAGTTTACGACTCCCGGAGGAAGCTTTCTTT; CDR3 protein: CASSLRLPEEAFF
clone size: .; V gene: TRBV28; D gene: .; J gene: TRBJ1-5; CDR3 DNA: TGTGCCAGCAGCCCCCAGGGCGCGAGCAATCAGCCCCAGCATTTT; CDR3 protein: CASSPQGASNQPQHF
clone size: .; V gene: TRBV28; D gene: .; J gene: TRBJ2-3; CDR3 DNA: TGTGCCAGCAGAATAACAGATACGCAGTATTTT; CDR3 protein: CASRITDTQYF
clone size: .; V gene: TRBV29-1; D gene: .; J gene: TRBJ1-2; CDR3 DNA: TGCAGCGTTGCGGTAGGGGACTATGGCTACACCTTC; CDR3 protein: CSVAVGDYGYTF
clone size: once; V gene: TRBV7-5; D gene: .; J gene: TRBJ1-2; CDR3 DNA: TGTGCCAGAAGCTTAGCCCTCCTCGGACAGGCCCCCGGAGGCTACACCTTC; CDR3 protein: CARSLALLGQAPGGYTF
clone size: .; V gene: TRBV5-1; D gene: .; J gene: TRBJ1-1; CDR3 DNA: TGCGCCAGCAGTGCACAGGGGAACACTGAAGCTTTCTTT; CDR3 protein: CASSAQGNTEAFF
clone size: .; V gene: TRBV28; D gene: TRBD1; J gene: TRBJ2-7; CDR3 DNA: TGTGCCAGCAGAACAGGGGTCCGCGAGCAGTACTTC; CDR3 protein: CASRTGVREQYF
clone size: once; V gene: TRBV7-6; D gene: .; J gene: TRBJ2-3; CDR3 DNA: TGTGCCAGCGGGGGCGGGGGCCCGCAATTAGATACGCAGTATTTT; CDR3 protein: CASGGGGPQLDTQYF
clone size: .; V gene: TRBV7-6; D gene: TRBD2; J gene: TRBJ2-1; CDR3 DNA: TGTGCCAGCAGCTTAGATTCAGCGGGGGGGCCGCGTGAGCAGTTCTTC; CDR3 protein: CASSLDSAGGPREQFF
clone size: .; V gene: TRBV15; D gene: .; J gene: TRBJ1-1; CDR3 DNA: TGTGCCAGGGGGCCCACGAACACTGAAGCTTTCTTT; CDR3 protein: CARGPTNTEAFF
clone size: once; V gene: TRBV12-3/TRBV12-4; D gene: .; J gene: TRBJ2-7; CDR3 DNA: TGTGCCAGCAGTTTTGCGAGCTCCTACGAGCAGTACTTC; CDR3 protein: CASSFASSYEQYF
clone size: .; V gene: TRBV6-1; D gene: .; J gene: TRBJ2-5; CDR3 DNA: TGTGCCAGCAGTGAAGCTGGCCGGACTTGGGGGACCCAGTACTTC; CDR3 protein: CASSEAGRTWGTQYF
clone size: .; V gene: TRBV7-6; D gene: TRBD1; J gene: TRBJ1-6; CDR3 DNA: TGTGCCAGCAGCTTAGGAACAGGGGAGAGTTCACCCCTCCACTTT; CDR3 protein: CASSLGTGESSPLHF
clone size: once; V gene: TRBV4-1; D gene: .; J gene: TRBJ1-2; CDR3 DNA: TGCGCCAGCAGCCAAGAAGAGGGCGACTATGGCTACACCTTC; CDR3 protein: CASSQEEGDYGYTF
clone size: .; V gene: TRBV11-2; D gene: .; J gene: TRBJ1-1; CDR3 DNA: TGTGCCAGCAGCTTTCCGCGGGGGGCTATAAACACTGAAGCTTTCTTT; CDR3 protein: CASSFPRGAINTEAFF
clone size: .; V gene: TRBV3-1/TRBV3-2; D gene: TRBD1; J gene: TRBJ1-6; CDR3 DNA: TGTGCCAGCAGCCCGGGACAGGGGTGGCCCCTCCACTTT; CDR3 protein: CASSPGQGWPLHF
clone size: .; V gene: TRBV9; D gene: .; J gene: TRBJ1-4; CDR3 DNA: TGTGCCAGCAGCGTAGGGCAGCGGGATGAAAAACTGTTTTTT; CDR3 protein: CASSVGQRDEKLFF
clone size: .; V gene: TRBV4-2; D gene: TRBD1; J gene: TRBJ1-5; CDR3 DNA: TGTGCCAGCAGCCAAAGGACAGGAATAAATCAGCCCCAGCATTTT; CDR3 protein: CASSQRTGINQPQHF
clone size: .; V gene: TRBV6-5; D gene: TRBD1; J gene: TRBJ1-4; CDR3 DNA: TGTGCCAGCAACGGACAGGGGATCGGGGGTGAAAAACTGTTTTTT; CDR3 protein: CASNGQGIGGEKLFF
clone size: .; V gene: TRBV7-8; D gene: TRBD1; J gene: TRBJ1-5; CDR3 DNA: TGTGCCAGCAGCCCCCGGGACAGGGTCCCGAATCAGCCCCAGCATTTT; CDR3 protein: CASSPRDRVPNQPQHF
clone size: .; V gene: TRBV3-1/TRBV3-2; D gene: .; J gene: TRBJ2-5; CDR3 DNA: TGTGCCAGCAGCCGCTCCTCTATTCAAGAGACCCAGTACTTC; CDR3 protein: CASSRSSIQETQYF
clone size: .; V gene: TRBV5-1; D gene: .; J gene: TRBJ1-1; CDR3 DNA: TGCGCCAGCAGGCGGGGCCAGAACACTGAAGCTTTCTTT; CDR3 protein: CASRRGQNTEAFF
clone size: .; V gene: TRBV6-6; D gene: TRBD2; J gene: TRBJ2-7; CDR3 DNA: TGTGCCAGCACCTTCGCTAGCGGGAGCTCCTACGAGCAGTACTTC; CDR3 protein: CASTFASGSSYEQYF
clone size: .; V gene: TRBV14; D gene: TRBD1; J gene: TRBJ1-1; CDR3 DNA: TGTGCCAGCAGCCCGGACAGGGCCAGGACTGAAGCTTTCTTT; CDR3 protein: CASSPDRARTEAFF
clone size: .; V gene: TRBV19; D gene: .; J gene: TRBJ2-1; CDR3 DNA: TGTGCCAGTGGGTCTTCCCGCGGGGAGTACTACAATGAGCAGTTCTTC; CDR3 protein: CASGSSRGEYYNEQFF
clone size: .; V gene: TRBV11-2; D gene: TRBD2; J gene: TRBJ2-7; CDR3 DNA: TGTGCCAGCAGCTTAGCCCCCGGGGGGTCCACCTACGAGCAGTACTTC; CDR3 protein: CASSLAPGGSTYEQYF
clone size: .; V gene: TRBV5-1; D gene: TRBD1; J gene: TRBJ1-1; CDR3 DNA: TGCGCCAGCAGCTGGAAATCCCCGGGACAGATGATGAACACTGAAGCTTTCTTT; CDR3 protein: CASSWKSPGQMMNTEAFF
clone size: .; V gene: TRBV10-3; D gene: .; J gene: TRBJ1-2; CDR3 DNA: TGTGCCATCAGTGAGGGGAACAGGGAGAGCTATGGCTACACCTTC; CDR3 protein: CAISEGNRESYGYTF
clone size: .; V gene: TRBV9; D gene: .; J gene: TRBJ1-1; CDR3 DNA: TGTGCCAGCAGCGTAGTTGGGGGGTCGAACACTGAAGCTTTCTTT; CDR3 protein: CASSVVGGSNTEAFF